This record concerns one TCR beta chain sequence. These data belong to a study of blood T cell repertoires in COVID-19. Across the study: Researchers got acute and convalescent COVID-19 samples from the United States, Italy and Spain. T cells, B-cell-depleted T cells, or PBMCs supplied cDNA or gDNA.

The CDR3 has 16 residues. The V gene lost 7 bases and the J gene lost 0 bases, with 18 bases spanning the gap. Germline CDR1 and CDR2: WNHNN and SYGVQD (reference sequence). Study processing details: Amplification from reference gene primers served as the basis for estimated nucleated cell counts. The table came from immunoSEQ multiplex PCR; TCRdb's copy has only in-frame clones and leaves some out. The V and J calls and the clone size are those of that table, but D and trimming were determined from the DNA. The sample shows 150,000 or so clones, roughly four fifths of them seen only once. This chain connects TRBV10-1 to TRBJ1-1, with a possible D match to TRBD1 (6 bases). The sequencing sample was made of peripheral blood. The clonotype originates from a human donor with acute or convalescent COVID-19. The donor label of this sample is uncertain. DNA of the CDR3: TGCGCCAGCATTCCGGGGGGGCAGTCATTGAACACTGAAGCTTTCTTT. Translated: CASIPGGQSLNTEAFF.